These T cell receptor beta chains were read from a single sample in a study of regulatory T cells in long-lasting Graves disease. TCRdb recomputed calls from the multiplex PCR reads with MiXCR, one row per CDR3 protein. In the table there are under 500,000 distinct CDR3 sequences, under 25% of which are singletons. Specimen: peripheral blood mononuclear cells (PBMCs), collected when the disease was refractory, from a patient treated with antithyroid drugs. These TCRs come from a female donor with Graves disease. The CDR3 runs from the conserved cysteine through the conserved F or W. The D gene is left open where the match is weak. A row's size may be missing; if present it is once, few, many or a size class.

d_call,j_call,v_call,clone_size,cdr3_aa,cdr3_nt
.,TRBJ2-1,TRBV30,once,CAWTLRGDEQFF,TGTGCCTGGACCCTCCGCGGGGATGAGCAGTTCTTC
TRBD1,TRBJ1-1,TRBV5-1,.,CASSLGDRVDTEAFF,TGCGCCAGCAGCTTGGGGGACAGGGTTGATACTGAAGCTTTCTTT
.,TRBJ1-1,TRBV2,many,CASSAGGGYTEAFF,TGTGCCAGCAGTGCGGGGGGGGGGTACACTGAAGCTTTCTTT
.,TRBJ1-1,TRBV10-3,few,CAISDLDIRGVNTEAFF,TGTGCCATCAGTGACCTTGACATCAGGGGCGTGAACACTGAAGCTTTCTTT
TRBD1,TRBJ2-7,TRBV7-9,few,CASSHKDRGHEQYF,TGTGCCAGCAGCCACAAGGACAGGGGCCACGAGCAGTACTTC
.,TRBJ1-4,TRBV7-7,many,CASSSHPGQEKLFF,TGTGCTAGCAGCTCTCATCCTGGGCAGGAAAAACTGTTTTTT
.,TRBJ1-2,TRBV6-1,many,CASSEILQRLAGYTF,TGTGCCAGCAGTGAAATCTTACAACGCCTCGCTGGCTACACCTTC
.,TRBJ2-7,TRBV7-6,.,CASSRWSGIYEQYF,TGTGCCAGCAGCCGGTGGTCGGGGATCTACGAGCAGTACTTC
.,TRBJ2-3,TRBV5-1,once,CASSLAYGRPLSTDTQYF,TGCGCCAGCAGCTTGGCCTATGGGCGGCCCTTATCCACAGATACGCAGTATTTT
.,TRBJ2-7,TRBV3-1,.,CASSQDSGPEQYF,TGTGCCAGCAGCCAAGATTCGGGGCCCGAGCAGTACTTC
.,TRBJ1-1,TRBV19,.,CASSIDPTTGNTEAFF,TGTGCCAGTAGTATAGACCCCACTACCGGGAACACTGAAGCTTTCTTT
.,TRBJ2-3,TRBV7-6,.,CASSLGEGFTDTQYF,TGTGCCAGCAGCTTAGGCGAGGGTTTCACAGATACGCAGTATTTT
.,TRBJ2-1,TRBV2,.,CASSETRGPYNEQFF,TGTGCCAGCAGTGAAACCAGGGGACCCTACAATGAGCAGTTCTTC
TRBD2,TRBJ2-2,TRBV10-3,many,CAIGGLAGGGGELFF,TGTGCCATCGGAGGACTAGCGGGAGGCGGCGGGGAGCTGTTTTTT
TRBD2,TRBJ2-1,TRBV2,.,CASSYGGGSGSYNEQFF,TGTGCCAGCAGCTACGGGGGGGGGAGCGGGAGCTACAATGAGCAGTTCTTC
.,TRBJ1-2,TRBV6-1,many,CASTTDGPGYTF,TGTGCCAGCACGACGGACGGTCCGGGCTACACCTTC
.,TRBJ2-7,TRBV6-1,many,CASSEWVSTRYEQYF,TGTGCCAGCAGTGAATGGGTTTCTACCAGGTACGAGCAGTACTTC
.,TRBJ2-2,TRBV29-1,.,CCVGHRVNTGELFF,TGCTGCGTTGGGCACCGCGTTAACACCGGGGAGCTGTTTTTT
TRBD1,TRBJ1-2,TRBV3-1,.,CASSRGQEDYGYTF,TGTGCCAGCAGCCGGGGACAGGAGGACTATGGCTACACCTTC
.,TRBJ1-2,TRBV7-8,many,CASSLVDTGNYGYTF,TGTGCCAGCAGCTTAGTTGACACGGGGAACTATGGCTACACCTTC
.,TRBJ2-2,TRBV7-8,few,CASSLTRPEAGELFF,TGTGCCAGCAGCTTAACCAGACCCGAGGCCGGGGAGCTGTTTTTT
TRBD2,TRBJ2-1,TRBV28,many,CASSFLTSGEAMNEQFF,TGTGCCAGCAGTTTCCTGACTAGCGGTGAGGCGATGAATGAGCAGTTCTTC
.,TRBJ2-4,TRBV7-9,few,CASSLTTRDKNIQYF,TGTGCCAGCAGCCTGACAACCCGAGACAAAAACATTCAGTACTTC
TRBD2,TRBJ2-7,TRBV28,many,CASSLGGSPAGGSYEQYF,TGTGCCAGCAGTTTAGGAGGTTCCCCAGCGGGAGGTTCCTACGAGCAGTACTTC
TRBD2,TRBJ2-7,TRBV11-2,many,CASSSAGDYEQYF,TGTGCCAGCAGCTCCGCGGGGGATTACGAGCAGTACTTC
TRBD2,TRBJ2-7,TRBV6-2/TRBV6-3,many,CASSLAGVVYEQYF,TGTGCCAGCAGCTTAGCGGGAGTCGTTTACGAGCAGTACTTC
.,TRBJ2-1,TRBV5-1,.,CASSFPGRSNEQFF,TGCGCCAGCAGCTTTCCAGGACGAAGCAATGAGCAGTTCTTC
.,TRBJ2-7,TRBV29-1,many,CSVEGTREDEQYF,TGCAGCGTTGAAGGAACCAGGGAGGACGAGCAGTACTTC
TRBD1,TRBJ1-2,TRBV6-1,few,CASGTGTSLNYGYTF,TGTGCCAGCGGGACAGGGACTAGTCTTAACTATGGCTACACCTTC
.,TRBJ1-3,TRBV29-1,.,CSAASGSGNTIYF,TGCAGCGCCGCAAGTGGCTCTGGAAACACCATATATTTT
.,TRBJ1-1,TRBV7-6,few,CASSLGAGVNTEAFF,TGTGCCAGCAGCTTAGGTGCGGGGGTGAACACTGAAGCTTTCTTT
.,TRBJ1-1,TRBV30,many,CAWSSTEAFF,TGTGCCTGGAGTAGCACTGAAGCTTTCTTT
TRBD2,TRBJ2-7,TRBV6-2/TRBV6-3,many,CASRSPSGLVSYEQYF,TGTGCCAGCAGATCCCCTTCGGGACTAGTGTCCTACGAGCAGTACTTC
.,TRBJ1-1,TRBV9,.,CASSVLPGVNPMNTEAFF,TGTGCCAGCAGCGTCCTTCCGGGCGTAAACCCAATGAACACTGAAGCTTTCTTT
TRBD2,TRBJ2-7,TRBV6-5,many,CASSYSGTSGGTYEQYF,TGTGCCAGCAGTTACTCAGGGACTAGCGGGGGCACCTACGAGCAGTACTTC
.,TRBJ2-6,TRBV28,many,CASRNFGANVLTF,TGTGCCAGCAGAAATTTTGGGGCCAACGTCCTGACTTTC
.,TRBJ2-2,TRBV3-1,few,CASSPETDVGDTGELFF,TGTGCCAGCAGCCCTGAGACGGACGTCGGGGACACCGGGGAGCTGTTTTTT
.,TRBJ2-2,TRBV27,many,CASSLRANTGELFF,TGTGCCAGTAGTTTACGGGCGAACACCGGGGAGCTGTTTTTT
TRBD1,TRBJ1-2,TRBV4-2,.,CASSQDKETGGRGSGYTF,TGTGCCAGCAGCCAAGATAAGGAGACAGGGGGCAGAGGGAGCGGCTACACCTTC
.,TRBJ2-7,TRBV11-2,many,CASSRPIEYEQYF,TGTGCCAGCAGCCGCCCCATAGAGTACGAGCAGTACTTC
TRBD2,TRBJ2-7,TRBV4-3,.,CASSHRAGGSYEQYF,TGCGCCAGCAGCCACCGAGCGGGAGGGTCCTACGAGCAGTACTTC
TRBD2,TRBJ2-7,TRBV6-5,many,CASSYPALAGTGRNF,TGTGCCAGCAGTTACCCGGCCCTAGCGGGAACCGGCCGAAACTTC
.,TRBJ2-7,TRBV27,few,CASSLGSGQGEQYF,TGTGCCAGCAGTTTGGGATCAGGCCAGGGCGAGCAGTACTTC
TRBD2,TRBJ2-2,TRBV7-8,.,CAGSFSLAGVDTGELFF,TGTGCCGGCAGCTTCTCGCTAGCGGGAGTTGACACCGGGGAGCTGTTTTTT
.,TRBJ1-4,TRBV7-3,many,CASIYKGCEKLFF,TGTGCCAGCATCTACAAAGGTTGTGAAAAACTGTTTTTT
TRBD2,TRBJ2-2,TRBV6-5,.,CASSYHGLAAVTGELFF,TGTGCCAGCAGTTACCATGGACTAGCGGCCGTGACCGGGGAGCTGTTTTTT
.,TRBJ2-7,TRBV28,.,CASENQFDTQQYF,TGTGCCAGCGAGAACCAATTTGACACCCAGCAGTACTTC
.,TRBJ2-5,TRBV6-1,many,CASSPRTVQETQYF,TGTGCCAGCAGTCCAAGGACGGTCCAAGAGACCCAGTACTTC
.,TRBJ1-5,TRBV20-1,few,CSTGSYGADQPQHF,TGCAGTACCGGTAGCTATGGGGCTGATCAGCCCCAGCATTTT
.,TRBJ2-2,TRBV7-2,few,CASSPLGQSSGELFF,TGTGCCAGCAGCCCCCTCGGGCAATCGAGTGGGGAGCTGTTTTTT
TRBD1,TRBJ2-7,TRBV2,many,CASSEDRFYTSYEQYF,TGTGCCAGCAGTGAGGACAGGTTCTACACCTCCTACGAGCAGTACTTC
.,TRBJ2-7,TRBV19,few,CASSTGTPFAYEQYF,TGTGCCAGTAGTACCGGGACCCCCTTCGCCTACGAGCAGTACTTC
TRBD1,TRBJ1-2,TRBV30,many,CAWRSGTGILYGYTF,TGTGCCTGGAGAAGCGGGACAGGGATTCTTTATGGCTACACCTTC